One sample yielded the 2 T cell receptor beta chains listed below, sequenced in a study of T cell responses to AZD1222 COVID-19 vaccine. Here immunoSEQ multiplex PCR was the method, and the copy in TCRdb shows in-frame clones only, minus some. The table shows 150,000 to 200,000 clones, with around 90% occurring only once. The material was peripheral blood, obtained on day 0 of AZD1222 vaccination. The receptors shown here come from an adult in good health.

CDR3 DNA sequence: TGCGCCAGCAGCTTGGGGGGGCCCTACAATGAGCAGTTCTTC. It translates to CASSLGGPYNEQFF. V is TRBV5-1 and J is TRBJ2-1, with D tentatively TRBD1 (6 bases). The V gene's germline CDR1 is SGHRS and CDR2 YFSETQ. The CDR3 consists of 14 residues. Trimming pared 0 bases from V and 2 bases from J, leaving 6 bases between.

This chain connects TRBV11-2 to TRBJ1-2, with D maybe TRBD1 (5 bases). CDR1 and CDR2 (germline): SGHAT, FQNNGV. V was clipped by 3 bases and J by 7 bases, with 24 bases between them. The CDR3 runs to 17 residues. The CDR3 protein is CASSLSANGAAIGGYTF. DNA for the CDR3: TGTGCCAGCAGCTTGTCAGCAAACGGGGCAGCGATCGGTGGCTACACCTTC.